The 17 T cell receptor beta chains given below trace back to one sample, sequenced in a study of T cell responses to AZD1222 COVID-19 vaccine. Only in-frame clones appear in the TCRdb table, and some are missing; sequencing was by immunoSEQ multiplex PCR. The sample contains roughly 84,000 clones, 70% to 90% of which appear only once. Sequenced here: peripheral blood, sampled on day 0 of AZD1222 vaccination. All receptors derive from an adult in good health.

This clone was observed a handful of times. The genes are TRBV5-6 and TRBJ2-1, with TRBD2 matching over 9 bases. CDR3 size: 15 residues. V lost 0 bases and J lost 4; bases outside the gene matches: 2. The germline CDR1 and CDR2 sequences are SGHDT and YYEEEE. The CDR3 loop is CASSLGLAVYNEQFF. The CDR3 DNA follows: TGTGCCAGCAGCTTGGGACTAGCGGTTTACAATGAGCAGTTCTTC.

J is TRBJ2-1 and V is TRBV6-2 or TRBV6-3; D ambiguous. This CDR3 region has 14 residues. Trimming cost V 2 bases and J 7 bases, with 12 bases left between them. Germline V gene data show CDR1 as MNHEY and CDR2 as SVGEGT. CDR3 sequence: CASSYEIVGNEQFF. DNA for the CDR3: TGTGCCAGCAGTTACGAAATAGTCGGTAATGAGCAGTTCTTC.

The rearrangement uses TRBV29-1 and TRBJ1-2; weak D call: TRBD1 (6 bases). V was trimmed by 4 bases and J by 8 bases, leaving 14 bases between them. There are 12 residues in the CDR3. Germline loops: CDR1 SQVTM, CDR2 ANQGSEA. Here the CDR3 DNA reads TGCAGCGTTGTATGGGGTAGGGGGGGCTACACCTTC. Protein product: CSVVWGRGGYTF. Based on the CDR3 plus reference TRBV29-1 and TRBJ1-2, the full variable domain is SAVISQKPSRDICQRGTSLTIQCQVDSQVTMMFWYRQQPGQSLTLIATANQGSEATYESGFVIDKFPISRPNLTFSTLTVSNMSPEDSSIYLCSVVWGRGGYTFGSGTRLTVV.

The V call is TRBV28, the J call TRBJ1-3, with no clear D. Per the germline V gene, CDR1 is MDHEN and CDR2 is SYDVKM. This CDR3 is 18 amino acids long. Between the trimmed V and J ends, which lost 5 bases and 4 bases, there was a span of 24 bases. In DNA form, the CDR3 reads TGTGCCAGCAGTCCATTATTCACCCCGGCCCTGACGGGAAACACCATATATTTT. Amino acids: CASSPLFTPALTGNTIYF.

This clone has just one count. The chain carries TRBV6-1 and TRBJ1-1; D call uncertain. Germline lookup yields CDR1 MNHNS and CDR2 SASEGT. Trimming took off 0 bases at V and 1 base at J, with 6 bases between the two ends. The CDR3 has 14 residues. CDR3 coding DNA: TGTGCCAGCAGTGAAGCTAGCCCGAACACTGAAGCTTTCTTT. This gives the protein CASSEASPNTEAFF.

The chain uses TRBV29-1 and TRBJ2-5, with 16 nucleotides matching TRBD2. This CDR3 has 16 residues. Germline V gene data show CDR1 as SQVTM and CDR2 as ANQGSEA. The trim removed 5 bases at V and 5 bases at J, leaving 8 bases unmatched. CDR3 sequence reads: CSVPGTSGRAGETQYF. CDR3 nucleotide sequence: TGCAGCGTTCCCGGGACTAGCGGGAGGGCGGGCGAGACCCAGTACTTC.

As to this clone: The junction and the germline gene differ at one end; a read error may be behind it. The rearrangement joins TRBV19 to TRBJ2-3; 9 nucleotides agree with TRBD2. The CDR3 extends over 13 amino acids. Looked up from germline, CDR1 is LNHDA and CDR2 is SQIVND (reference sequence). For the CDR3, the DNA is TGTGCCAGCCATGGGACTAGCAGAGATACGCAGTATTTT. Amino acids: CASHGTSRDTQYF.

The chain couples TRBV29-1 to TRBJ1-4; D is unresolved. V lost 4 bases and J lost 7, with 10 bases in between. The CDR3 is 12 residues long. Per the germline V gene, CDR1 is SQVTM and CDR2 is ANQGSEA. The CDR3 nucleotides read TGCAGCGTTGGTAGGGCTGGTGAAAAACTGTTTTTT. Its protein is CSVGRAGEKLFF. Full variable domain (rest looked up from reference TRBV29-1 and TRBJ1-4): SAVISQKPSRDICQRGTSLTIQCQVDSQVTMMFWYRQQPGQSLTLIATANQGSEATYESGFVIDKFPISRPNLTFSTLTVSNMSPEDSSIYLCSVGRAGEKLFFGSGTQLSVL.

The CDR3 is CASSQGRGVNYEQYF. Here the CDR3 DNA reads TGTGCCAGCAGCCAAGGTCGGGGAGTTAACTACGAGCAGTACTTC. J is TRBJ2-7 and V is TRBV14, with D perhaps matching TRBD2 (5 bases). Looked up from germline, CDR1 is SGHDN and CDR2 is FVKESK. V was trimmed by 1 base and J by 3 bases, leaving 13 bases between them. This CDR3 spans 15 amino acids. The whole variable domain, filled in from reference TRBV14 and TRBJ2-7, reads EAGVTQFPSHSVIEKGQTVTLRCDPISGHDNLYWYRRVMGKEIKFLLHFVKESKQDESGMPNNRFLAERTGGTYSTLKVQPAELEDSGVYFCASSQGRGVNYEQYFGPGTRLTVT.

This clone has only one observation. The CDR3 DNA is TGTGCCAGCAGCTTAGCGCCCTCGCAGAACACTGAAGCTTTCTTT. Protein product: CASSLAPSQNTEAFF. This chain links TRBV7-9 with TRBJ1-1; D is unresolved. CDR1 and CDR2 (germline): SEHNR, FQNEAQ (reference sequence). V lost 0 bases and J lost 1, with 9 bases in between. CDR3 size: 15 residues.

J is TRBJ1-3 and V is TRBV6-5; no reliable D call. This CDR3 spans 14 amino acids. Germline CDR1 reads MNHEY; CDR2 reads SVGAGI. The V and J ends lost 2 bases and 4 bases respectively, with 9 bases between them. This CDR3 is CASSYGRQGNTIYF. DNA of the CDR3: TGTGCCAGCAGTTACGGTCGTCAGGGAAACACCATATATTTT.

CDR3 residues: CASTGQDEKLFF. The CDR3 DNA reads TGTGCCAGCACCGGACAAGATGAAAAACTGTTTTTT. The V gene is TRBV2, the J gene TRBJ1-4, with D maybe TRBD1 (5 bases). Per germline, CDR1 SNHLY and CDR2 FYNNEI. The CDR3 consists of 12 residues. V gave up 7 bases and J gave up 6 bases, with 9 bases separating them.

The chain couples TRBV5-1 to TRBJ1-2; D not certain. The CDR3 is 12 residues long. Trimming left V 1 base short and J 6 bases short, with 7 bases between. Germline V gene data show CDR1 as SGHRS and CDR2 as YFSETQ. The CDR3 sequence is CASSLRSHGYTF. In DNA form, the CDR3 reads TGCGCCAGCAGCTTGCGCAGCCATGGCTACACCTTC. The variable domain in full, with the rest retrieved from reference TRBV5-1 and TRBJ1-2, is KAGVTQTPRYLIKTRGQQVTLSCSPISGHRSVSWYQQTPGQGLQFLFEYFSETQRNKGNFPGRFSGRQFSNSRSEMNVSTLELGDSALYLCASSLRSHGYTFGSGTRLTVV.

The chain employs TRBV19 and TRBJ2-5; the D call may be TRBD1 or TRBD2 (5 bases each). Germline assignment: CDR1 LNHDA and CDR2 SQIVND (reference sequence). The CDR3 consists of 13 residues. With 7 bases removed from V and 5 bases from J, the gap between germline ends came to 14 bases. This chain's CDR3 is CASTNRGQETQYF. The DNA for the CDR3 is TGTGCCAGTACAAACCGGGGCCAGGAGACCCAGTACTTC.

The rearrangement links TRBV11-1 to TRBJ2-7; weak D call: TRBD2 (5 bases). The V gene's germline CDR1 is SGHAT and CDR2 FQDESV (reference sequence). This CDR3 comprises 14 residues. Trimming pared 0 bases from V and 1 base from J, leaving 7 bases between. CDR3 in amino acids: CASSLAGESYEQYF. The CDR3 DNA follows: TGTGCCAGCAGCTTAGCGGGAGAGTCCTACGAGCAGTACTTC.

For this clone: An end of the junction does not agree with germline; a read error may underlie this. J is TRBJ1-6 and V is TRBV18; D gene unclear. Germline V CDR1 and CDR2: KGHSH, LQKENI. The CDR3 extends over 15 amino acids. The CDR3 sequence: CASSPSSSDNSPLHF. The DNA of the CDR3 is TGTGCCAGCTCACCGTCGTCTAGCGATAACTCACCCCTCCACTTT.

The V gene is TRBV29-1, the J gene TRBJ1-6, with TRBD1 matching over 8 bases. CDR1 and CDR2 (germline): SQVTM, ANQGSEA. The V and J ends lost 5 bases and 7 bases, in that order; junction bases with no gene match: 7. The CDR3 extends over 14 amino acids. In DNA, the CDR3 is TGCAGCGTTTCGGACAGGGAGGACAATTCACCCCTCCACTTT. Translated, it gives CSVSDREDNSPLHF.